This T cell receptor (beta chain) was identified in a study of CD8 T cells in Susac syndrome. CD8+ and CD4+ T cells from blood underwent TCR beta sequencing, which was carried out in a high-throughput format. Both CD4+ and CD8+ T cells were negatively isolated, and TEMRA cells underwent FACS enrichment. An input of roughly 0.5 to 1 ug of RNA was subjected to reverse transcription using random hexamers. The method of amplification for TCR beta CDR3 was immunoSEQ multiplex PCR, covering 54 Vbeta and 13 Jbeta. Each CDR3 protein gets one entry after TCRdb re-called the immunoSEQ multiplex PCR reads with MiXCR. The sample has 95,000 to 150,000 distinct CDR3 sequences; approximately 93% are singletons. V trimming: 5 bases; J trimming: 2 bases; junction bases outside the gene matches: 5. This CDR3 has 14 residues.

Specimen: CD8+ T cells from PBMCs. This receptor was taken from a human donor with multiple sclerosis. The rearrangement uses TRBV12-3 or TRBV12-4 and TRBJ1-1; 7 nucleotides agree with TRBD1. The CDR3 region has the DNA TGTGCCAGCAGTCCCGGGACAGCCAACACTGAAGCTTTCTTT. This codes for CASSPGTANTEAFF.